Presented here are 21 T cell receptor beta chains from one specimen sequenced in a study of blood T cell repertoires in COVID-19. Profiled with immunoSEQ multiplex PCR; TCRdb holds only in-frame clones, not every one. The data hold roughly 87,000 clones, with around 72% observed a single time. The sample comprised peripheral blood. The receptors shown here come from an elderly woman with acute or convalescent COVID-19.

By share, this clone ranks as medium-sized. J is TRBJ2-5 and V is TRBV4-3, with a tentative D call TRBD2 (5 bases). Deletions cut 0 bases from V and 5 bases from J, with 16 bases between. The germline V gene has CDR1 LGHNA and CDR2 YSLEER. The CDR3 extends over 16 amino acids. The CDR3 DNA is TGCGCCAGCAGCCAAGAACCCCGGGTCCGCGGGGAGACCCAGTACTTC. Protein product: CASSQEPRVRGETQYF.

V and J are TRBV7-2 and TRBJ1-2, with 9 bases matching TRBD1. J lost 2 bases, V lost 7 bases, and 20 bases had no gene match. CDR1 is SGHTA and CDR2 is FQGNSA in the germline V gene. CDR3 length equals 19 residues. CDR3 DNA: TGTGCCAGCAACGAACTTGGGGGACAGGGTGACTCCGGAAACTATGGCTACACCTTC. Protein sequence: CASNELGGQGDSGNYGYTF.

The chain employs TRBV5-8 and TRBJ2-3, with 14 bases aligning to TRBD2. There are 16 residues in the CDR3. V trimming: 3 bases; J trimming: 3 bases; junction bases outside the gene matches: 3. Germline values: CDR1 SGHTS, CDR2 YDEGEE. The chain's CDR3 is CASSSGTSGGTDTQYF. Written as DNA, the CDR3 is TGTGCCAGCAGCTCCGGGACTAGCGGGGGTACAGATACGCAGTATTTT.

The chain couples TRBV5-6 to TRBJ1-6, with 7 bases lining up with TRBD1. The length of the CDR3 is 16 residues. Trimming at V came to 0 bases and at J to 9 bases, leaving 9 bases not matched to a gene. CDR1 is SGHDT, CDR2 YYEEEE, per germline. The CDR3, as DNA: TGTGCCAGCAGCTTGGTGTCCGGGACAGAAGGTTCACCCCTCCACTTT. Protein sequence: CASSLVSGTEGSPLHF.

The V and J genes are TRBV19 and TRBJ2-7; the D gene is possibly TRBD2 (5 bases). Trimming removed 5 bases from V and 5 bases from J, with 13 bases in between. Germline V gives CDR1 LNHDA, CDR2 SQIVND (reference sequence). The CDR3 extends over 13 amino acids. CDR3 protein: CASSPGARDEQYF. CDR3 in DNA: TGTGCCAGTAGTCCTGGCGCGCGGGACGAGCAGTACTTC.

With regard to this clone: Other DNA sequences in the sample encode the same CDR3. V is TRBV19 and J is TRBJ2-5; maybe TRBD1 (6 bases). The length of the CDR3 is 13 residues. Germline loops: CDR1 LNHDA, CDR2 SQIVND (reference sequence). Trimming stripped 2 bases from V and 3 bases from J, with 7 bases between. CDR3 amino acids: CASSITGKETQYF. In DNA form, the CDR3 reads TGTGCCAGTAGTATAACAGGGAAAGAGACCCAGTACTTC.

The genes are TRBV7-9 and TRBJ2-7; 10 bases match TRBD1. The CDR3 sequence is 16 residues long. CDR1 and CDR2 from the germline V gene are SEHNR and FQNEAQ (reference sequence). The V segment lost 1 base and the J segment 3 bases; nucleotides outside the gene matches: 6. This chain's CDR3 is CASSLEIGTGVYEQYF. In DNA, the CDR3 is TGTGCCAGCAGCTTAGAAATCGGGACAGGGGTCTACGAGCAGTACTTC.

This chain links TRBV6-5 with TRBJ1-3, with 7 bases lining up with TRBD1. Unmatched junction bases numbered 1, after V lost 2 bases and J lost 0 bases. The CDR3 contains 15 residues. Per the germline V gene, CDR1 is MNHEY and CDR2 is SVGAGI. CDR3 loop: CASSYRGLSGNTIYF. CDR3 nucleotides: TGTGCCAGCAGTTACAGGGGGCTCTCTGGAAACACCATATATTTT.

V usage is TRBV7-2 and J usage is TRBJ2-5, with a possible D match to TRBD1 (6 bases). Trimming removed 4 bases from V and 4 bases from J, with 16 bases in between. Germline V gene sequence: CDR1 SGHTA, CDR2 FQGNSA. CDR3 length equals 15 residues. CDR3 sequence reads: CASSSHQGSVETQYF. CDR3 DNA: TGTGCCAGCAGCTCCCATCAGGGGTCGGTAGAGACCCAGTACTTC.

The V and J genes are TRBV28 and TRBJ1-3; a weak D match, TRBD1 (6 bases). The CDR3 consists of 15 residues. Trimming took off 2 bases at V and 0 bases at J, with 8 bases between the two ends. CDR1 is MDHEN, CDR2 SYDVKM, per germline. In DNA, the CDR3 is TGTGCCAGCAGTTTAGTAGGGGGCTCTGGAAACACCATATATTTT. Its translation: CASSLVGGSGNTIYF.

The CDR3 coding sequence is TGCGCCAGCAGCCAAGATCAGAGGCTTTCGCAAGAGACCCAGTACTTC. Translation gives CASSQDQRLSQETQYF. The V call is TRBV4-3, the J call TRBJ2-5, with no clear D. This CDR3 region has 16 residues. Trimming removed 0 bases from V and 2 bases from J, with 13 bases in between. CDR1 and CDR2 (germline): LGHNA, YSLEER.

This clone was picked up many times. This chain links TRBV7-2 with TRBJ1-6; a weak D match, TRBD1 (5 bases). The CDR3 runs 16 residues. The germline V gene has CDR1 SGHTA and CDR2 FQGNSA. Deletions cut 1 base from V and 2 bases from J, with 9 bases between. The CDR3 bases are TGTGCCAGCAGCTTAGATCTGACAGCCTATAATTCACCCCTCCACTTT. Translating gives CASSLDLTAYNSPLHF.

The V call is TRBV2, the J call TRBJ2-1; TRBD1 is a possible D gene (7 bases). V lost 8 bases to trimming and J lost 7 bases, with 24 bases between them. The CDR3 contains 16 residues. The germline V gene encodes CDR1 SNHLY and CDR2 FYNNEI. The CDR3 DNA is TGTGCCAGCCTAGGGAATCAGGGGGACTTGGGGAATGAGCAGTTCTTC. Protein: CASLGNQGDLGNEQFF.

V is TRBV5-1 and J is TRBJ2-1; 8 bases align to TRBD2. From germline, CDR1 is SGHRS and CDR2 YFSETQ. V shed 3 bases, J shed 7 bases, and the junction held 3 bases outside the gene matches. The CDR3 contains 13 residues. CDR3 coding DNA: TGCGCCAGCAGCTCCGGCGGGGGGAATGAGCAGTTCTTC. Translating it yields CASSSGGGNEQFF.

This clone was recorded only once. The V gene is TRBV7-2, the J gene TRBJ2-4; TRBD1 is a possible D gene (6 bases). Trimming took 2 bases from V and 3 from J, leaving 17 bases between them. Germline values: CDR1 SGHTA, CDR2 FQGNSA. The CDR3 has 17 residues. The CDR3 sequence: CASSLLLLGHLKNIQYF. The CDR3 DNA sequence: TGTGCCAGCAGCTTACTCCTACTGGGACATCTCAAAAACATTCAGTACTTC.

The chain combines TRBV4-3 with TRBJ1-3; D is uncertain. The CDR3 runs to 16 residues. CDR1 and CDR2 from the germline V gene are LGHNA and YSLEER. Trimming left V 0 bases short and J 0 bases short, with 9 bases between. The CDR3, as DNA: TGCGCCAGCAGCCAAGATTACAGAAACTCTGGAAACACCATATATTTT. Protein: CASSQDYRNSGNTIYF.

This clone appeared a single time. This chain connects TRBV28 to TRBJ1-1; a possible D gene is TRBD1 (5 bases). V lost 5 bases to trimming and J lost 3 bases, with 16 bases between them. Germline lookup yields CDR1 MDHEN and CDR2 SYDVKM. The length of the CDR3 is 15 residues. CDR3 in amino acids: CASSHRLGGDTEAFF. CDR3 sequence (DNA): TGTGCCAGCAGTCATCGCCTCGGGGGGGACACTGAAGCTTTCTTT.

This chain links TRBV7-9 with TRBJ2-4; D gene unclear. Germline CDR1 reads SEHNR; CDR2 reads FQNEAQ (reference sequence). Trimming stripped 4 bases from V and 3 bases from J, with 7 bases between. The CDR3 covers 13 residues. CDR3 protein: CASSYSDKNIQYF. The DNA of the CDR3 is TGTGCCAGCAGCTACTCCGACAAAAACATTCAGTACTTC.

CDR3 amino acids: CASSSQLNYNEQFF. CDR3 bases: TGTGCCAGCAGCTCGCAGTTAAACTACAATGAGCAGTTCTTC. V usage is TRBV13 and J usage is TRBJ2-1; no clear D gene. CDR3 length equals 14 residues. CDR1 is PRHDT and CDR2 is FYEKMQ in the germline V gene (reference sequence). Trimming took off 4 bases at V and 3 bases at J, with 10 bases between the two ends.

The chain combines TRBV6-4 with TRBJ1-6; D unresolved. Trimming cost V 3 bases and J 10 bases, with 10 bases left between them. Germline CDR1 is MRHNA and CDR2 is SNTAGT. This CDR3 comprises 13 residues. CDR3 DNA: TGTGCCAGCAGTGAGCGGGGAGTCTCACCCCTCCACTTT. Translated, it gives CASSERGVSPLHF.

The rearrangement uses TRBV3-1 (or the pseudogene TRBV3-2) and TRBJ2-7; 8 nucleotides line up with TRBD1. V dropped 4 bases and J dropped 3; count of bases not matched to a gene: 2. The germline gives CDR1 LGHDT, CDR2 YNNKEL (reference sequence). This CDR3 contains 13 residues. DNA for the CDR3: TGTGCCAGCAGCCGGGGACAGGTCTACGAGCAGTACTTC. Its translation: CASSRGQVYEQYF.